The T cell receptor (beta chain) described here comes from a study of blood T cell repertoires in COVID-19. Whole-study context: Both acute and convalescent COVID-19 samples were obtained from the United States, Italy and Spain. T cells, B-cell-depleted T cells, or PBMCs provided the cDNA or gDNA that served as material.

Original processing notes: Reference gene primer amplification gave estimated nucleated cell counts. Data came from immunoSEQ multiplex PCR; TCRdb stores just in-frame clones and leaves some out. V, J and clone size derive from that table, while D and trimming were established from the DNA sequence. The table records about 94,000 clones, 80% of them present only once. Between the trimmed V and J ends, which lost 3 bases and 3 bases, there was a span of 9 bases. The CDR3 length is 13 residues. Germline values: CDR1 DFQATT, CDR2 SNEGSKA (reference sequence). Material for sequencing was peripheral blood. The rearrangement uses TRBV20-1 and TRBJ1-5; TRBD1 might be the D (6 bases). This TCR was recovered from a human donor in a cohort sampled during active COVID-19. CDR3 in amino acids: CSASPGANQPQHF. The DNA for the CDR3 is TGCAGTGCTAGTCCAGGGGCCAATCAGCCCCAGCATTTT.